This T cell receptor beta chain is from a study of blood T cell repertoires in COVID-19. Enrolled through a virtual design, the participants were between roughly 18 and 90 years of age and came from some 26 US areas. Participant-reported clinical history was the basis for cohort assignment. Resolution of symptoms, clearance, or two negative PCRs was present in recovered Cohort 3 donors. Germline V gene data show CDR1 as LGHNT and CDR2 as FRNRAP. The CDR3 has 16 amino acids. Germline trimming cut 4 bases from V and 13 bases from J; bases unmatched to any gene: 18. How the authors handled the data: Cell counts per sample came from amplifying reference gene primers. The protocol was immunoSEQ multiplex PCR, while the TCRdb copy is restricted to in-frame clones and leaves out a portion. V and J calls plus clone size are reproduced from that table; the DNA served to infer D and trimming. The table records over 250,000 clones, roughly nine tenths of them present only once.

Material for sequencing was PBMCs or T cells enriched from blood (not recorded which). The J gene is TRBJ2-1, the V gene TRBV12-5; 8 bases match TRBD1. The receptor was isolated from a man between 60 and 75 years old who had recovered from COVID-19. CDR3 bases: TGTGCTAGTGGTTCCACCGGGACAGGACAGCCCCTTGGTCAGTTCTTC. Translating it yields CASGSTGTGQPLGQFF.